Listed below are T cell receptor beta chains from one sample, sequenced in a study of T cell responses to AZD1222 COVID-19 vaccine. The data were produced by immunoSEQ multiplex PCR, yet TCRdb's version contains in-frame clones alone and is incomplete. Among about 150,000 clones listed, 90% were seen once. The material sequenced was peripheral blood, taken 28 days after the second AZD1222 dose. Receptors were obtained from an adult who received the AZD1222 COVID-19 vaccine. CDR3s include the opening cysteine and the closing phenylalanine or tryptophan. Fields, in order: V gene, D gene, clone size, J gene, CDR3 DNA, CDR3 protein. A D gene is named only where the DNA matches it firmly. The size entry is marked missing in some rows and otherwise reads once, few, many or a size class.

TRBV6-4	.	.	TRBJ1-3	TGTGCCAGCTGCACTAGTACAGGATGTCGGGGCAACACCATATATTTT	CASCTSTGCRGNTIYF
TRBV29-1	.	.	TRBJ2-1	TGCAGCGTTGAAGCCTTTGGTCGACACAATGAGCAGTTCTTC	CSVEAFGRHNEQFF
TRBV18	.	once	TRBJ2-1	TGTGCCAGCTCACCGGGGCAGGGGACCTACAATGAGCAGTTCTTC	CASSPGQGTYNEQFF
TRBV30	.	.	TRBJ2-1	TGTGCCTGGAGTGAGGCCGGGATGGTGGAAATCTTC	CAWSEAGMVEIF
TRBV6-5	.	.	TRBJ1-3	TGTGCCAGCAGACAGGGTGTTGGAAACACCATATATTTT	CASRQGVGNTIYF
TRBV5-6	.	.	TRBJ2-1	TGTGCCAGCAGCTTTCGTCAGCTGACCTACAATGAGCAGTTCTTC	CASSFRQLTYNEQFF
TRBV30	.	.	TRBJ1-6	TGTGCCCTCGGGGAGAGGGCCCTCCACTTT	CALGERALHF
TRBV5-1	.	once	TRBJ1-1	TGCGCCAGCAGCTTAACCCTAGGCGGTGAAGCTTTCTTT	CASSLTLGGEAFF
TRBV28	.	.	TRBJ1-3	TGTGCCAGCAGTTTAGGCCAGGGGATTGGAAACACCATATATTTT	CASSLGQGIGNTIYF
TRBV21-1	.	.	TRBJ2-3	TGTGCCAGCTCGGGGGTAAGGGGAAGGTGGGATACGCAGTATTTT	CASSGVRGRWDTQYF
TRBV7-9	TRBD1	once	TRBJ1-4	TGTGCCAGCAGCTCCAGGGGGGCGCCGGCTAATGAAAAACTGTTTTTT	CASSSRGAPANEKLFF
TRBV5-4	TRBD1	once	TRBJ2-2	TGTGCCAGCAGCTTGGATCCCAGCAGGGGGCCCGGGGAGCTGTTTTTT	CASSLDPSRGPGELFF
TRBV4-3	TRBD2	.	TRBJ2-3	TGCGCCAGCAGCCAAGGCCTCGCGGGAGGGGAAGATACGCAGTATTTT	CASSQGLAGGEDTQYF
TRBV7-9	.	.	TRBJ2-4	TGTGCCAGCAGCTTAGGTGGCAGTCTAGCCAAAAACATTCAGTACTTC	CASSLGGSLAKNIQYF
TRBV19	.	few	TRBJ2-4	TGTGCCAGTAGTATAGATAAGGGCTCGGACATTCAGTACTTC	CASSIDKGSDIQYF
TRBV6-6	.	.	TRBJ1-4	TGTGCCAGCAGCCAGGGGTGGGGACTGTTTTTT	CASSQGWGLFF
TRBV27	TRBD2	.	TRBJ2-7	TGTGCCAGCAGGACTAGCGGGGTAAACTACGAGCAGTACTTC	CASRTSGVNYEQYF
TRBV29-1	.	.	TRBJ1-2	TGCAGCGTTGGACAGGCCATTATTAACTATGGCTACACCTTC	CSVGQAIINYGYTF
TRBV5-1	.	.	TRBJ2-1	TGCGCCAGCAGCTTGGAGGCTGAGCAGTTCTTC	CASSLEAEQFF
TRBV11-2	.	.	TRBJ1-1	TGTGCCAGCAGCTTAGCGTGGGCAGGGCGGAACACTGAAGCTTTCTTT	CASSLAWAGRNTEAFF
TRBV5-1	.	.	TRBJ2-2	TGCGCCAGCAGCTTGGGGACACAGAACACCGGGGAGCTGTTTTTT	CASSLGTQNTGELFF
TRBV25-1	.	.	TRBJ1-6	TGTGCCAGCAGTGATCGGTCTGGCTCACCCCTCCACTTT	CASSDRSGSPLHF
TRBV28	TRBD2	.	TRBJ2-2	TGTGCCAGCAGGTCTAGCGGGGTGAACACCGGGGAGCTGTTTTTT	CASRSSGVNTGELFF
TRBV9	.	.	TRBJ2-3	TGTGCCAGCAGTTCCGGGATGAATACGCAGTATTTT	CASSSGMNTQYF
TRBV24-1	TRBD2	.	TRBJ2-1	TGTGCCACCAGTGTCGGGACTAGTAGGTTCTTC	CATSVGTSRFF
TRBV9	.	.	TRBJ1-3	TGTGCCAGCAGCGGCGGGTCTGGAAACACCATATATTTT	CASSGGSGNTIYF
TRBV6-6	.	.	TRBJ1-2	TGTGCCAGCAGTCGTGAGGGCGACGGTAACTATGGCTACACCTTC	CASSREGDGNYGYTF
TRBV4-3	.	.	TRBJ2-5	TGCGCCAGCAGCCAAGATCCGAGACTAGAAGAGACCCAGTACTTC	CASSQDPRLEETQYF
TRBV5-5	TRBD2	.	TRBJ2-3	TGTGCCAGCAGCCAAGCGGGAACCACAGATACGCAGTATTTT	CASSQAGTTDTQYF
TRBV1	.	once	TRBJ2-7	TGCACCAGACTCACCGGGACTAGCGACCATGGAGCCTACGAGCAGTACTTC	CTRLTGTSDHGAYEQYF
TRBV25-1	.	.	TRBJ1-2	TGTGCCAGCAGTGTCGGGACTGTTGGCTACACCTTC	CASSVGTVGYTF
TRBV7-2	.	.	TRBJ1-6	TGTGCCAGCAGCTTAGGGTCAGGCGGCAGTTGGGCCCTCCACTTT	CASSLGSGGSWALHF
TRBV18	TRBD2	.	TRBJ2-3	TGTGCCAGCTCGGCCGGGGGGAATACGCAGTATTTT	CASSAGGNTQYF
TRBV6-2/TRBV6-3	TRBD2	once	TRBJ2-5	TGTGCCAGCAGCCACCTGACTAGCGGGAGGGTAATCCGCGAGACCCAGTACTTC	CASSHLTSGRVIRETQYF
TRBV2	TRBD1	.	TRBJ1-5	TGTGCCAGCAGCGGGACAGGGGGCAGTCAGCCCCAGCATTTT	CASSGTGGSQPQHF
TRBV4-2	.	.	TRBJ1-2	TGTGCCAGCAGCCAAGGGGGGGGCCTGGGGTTAAGTGGCTACACCTTC	CASSQGGGLGLSGYTF
TRBV5-1	.	.	TRBJ1-2	TGCGCCAGCGGGTCGGAGACTAGCGGGGGCTACACCTTC	CASGSETSGGYTF
TRBV5-1	.	.	TRBJ1-6	TGCGCCAGCAGCTTGGCCGGGACCCTAAATTCACCCCTCCACTTT	CASSLAGTLNSPLHF
TRBV4-1	TRBD2	.	TRBJ2-2	TGCGCCAGCAGCCAAGCGGGGGGAAACACCGGGGAGCTGTTTTTT	CASSQAGGNTGELFF
TRBV5-1	.	.	TRBJ2-1	TGCGCCAGCAGCTGGGGGACTCTGCCTGAGCAGTTCTTC	CASSWGTLPEQFF
TRBV9	.	.	TRBJ2-3	TGTGCCAGCAGCGTAGGGATGGTTTCCCGCACAGATACGCAGTATTTT	CASSVGMVSRTDTQYF
TRBV5-4	TRBD1	.	TRBJ1-6	TGTGCCAGCAGCTTGGCCCGGCAGGGGGCCGGTTCACCCCTCCACTTT	CASSLARQGAGSPLHF
TRBV7-2	.	.	TRBJ2-2	TGTGCCAGCAGCTGGGGCGCACAGGGGAACACCGGGGAGCTGTTTTTT	CASSWGAQGNTGELFF
TRBV5-1	.	.	TRBJ2-3	TGCGCCAGCAGCTTGCTCTCCGTTGCAGATACGCAGTATTTT	CASSLLSVADTQYF
TRBV27	.	few	TRBJ2-5	TGTGCCAGCAGTTTGGCGGGCACCGAAGAGACCCAGTACTTC	CASSLAGTEETQYF
TRBV2	.	few	TRBJ1-6	TGTGCCAGCAACCATCCCCCGGGGGTCGATTCACCCCTCCACTTT	CASNHPPGVDSPLHF
TRBV5-5	.	.	TRBJ2-4	TGTGCCAGCAGCTTGGGGCAGCCGTTGTCCTTC	CASSLGQPLSF
TRBV19	.	once	TRBJ2-5	TGTGCCAGTAGTATAGGTGAGGGGCCAGAGACCCAGTACTTC	CASSIGEGPETQYF
TRBV24-1	.	.	TRBJ2-3	TGTGCCACCAGTGATCGGAAAACCGGCACAGATACGCAGTATTTT	CATSDRKTGTDTQYF
TRBV2	.	.	TRBJ1-5	TGTGCCAGCAGTGAAGCGCGGCAGATAAATCAGCCCCAGCATTTT	CASSEARQINQPQHF
TRBV5-1	.	.	TRBJ2-5	TGCGCCAGCAGCTTGGGCTCAGTAAAGCAAGAGACCCAGTACTTC	CASSLGSVKQETQYF
TRBV10-3	.	.	TRBJ1-2	TGTGCCATCAGGCGGGACTCCTATGGCTACACCTTC	CAIRRDSYGYTF
TRBV5-1	.	.	TRBJ2-1	TGCGCCAGCAGCAGTAACAATGAGCAGTTCTTC	CASSSNNEQFF
TRBV30	TRBD2	.	TRBJ2-1	TGTGCCTGGACCCCCAGGGGACTAGTGACTTCTTTGCAGTTCTTC	CAWTPRGLVTSLQFF
TRBV11-1	.	.	TRBJ2-3	TGTGCCAGCAGCTTAGGTTGGCAGGGGCCCGATACGCAGTATTTT	CASSLGWQGPDTQYF